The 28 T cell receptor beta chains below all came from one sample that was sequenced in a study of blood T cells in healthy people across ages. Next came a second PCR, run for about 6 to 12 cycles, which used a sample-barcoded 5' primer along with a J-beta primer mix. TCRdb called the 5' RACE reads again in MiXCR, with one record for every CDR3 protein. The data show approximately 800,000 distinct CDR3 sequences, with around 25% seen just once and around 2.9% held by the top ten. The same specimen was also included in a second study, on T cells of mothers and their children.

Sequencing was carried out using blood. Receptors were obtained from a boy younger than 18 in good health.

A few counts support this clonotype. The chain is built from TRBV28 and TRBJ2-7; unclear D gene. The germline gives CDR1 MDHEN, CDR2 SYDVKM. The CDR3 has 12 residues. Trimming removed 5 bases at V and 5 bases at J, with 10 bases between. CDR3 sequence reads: CASSPPRDEQYF. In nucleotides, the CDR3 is TGTGCCAGCAGTCCTCCACGTGACGAGCAGTACTTC.

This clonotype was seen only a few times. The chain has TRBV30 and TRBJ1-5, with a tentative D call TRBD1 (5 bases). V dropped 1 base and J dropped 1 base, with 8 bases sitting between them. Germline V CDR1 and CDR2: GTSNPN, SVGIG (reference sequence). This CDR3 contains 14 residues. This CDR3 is CAWSGGRSNQPQHF. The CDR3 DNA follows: TGTGCCTGGAGTGGGGGACGGAGCAATCAGCCCCAGCATTTT.

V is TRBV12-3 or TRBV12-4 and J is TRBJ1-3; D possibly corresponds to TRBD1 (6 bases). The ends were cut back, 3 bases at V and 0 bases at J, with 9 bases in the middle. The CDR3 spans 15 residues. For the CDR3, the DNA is TGTGCCAGCAGTTTTGACAGGAACTCTGGAAACACCATATATTTT. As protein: CASSFDRNSGNTIYF.

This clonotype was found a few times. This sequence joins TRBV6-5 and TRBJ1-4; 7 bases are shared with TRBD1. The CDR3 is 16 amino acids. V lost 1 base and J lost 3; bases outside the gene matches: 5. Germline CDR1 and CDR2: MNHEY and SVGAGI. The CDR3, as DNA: TGTGCCAGCAGTTACTTTAGGGGGCTGGCTAATGAAAAACTGTTTTTT. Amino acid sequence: CASSYFRGLANEKLFF.

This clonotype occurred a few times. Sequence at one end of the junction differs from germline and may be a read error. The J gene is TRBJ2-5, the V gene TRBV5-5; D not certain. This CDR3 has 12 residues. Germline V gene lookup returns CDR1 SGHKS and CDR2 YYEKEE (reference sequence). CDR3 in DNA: TGTGCCAGCAGCCCGACTCCCTCGATCGCCCTCTTC. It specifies CASSPTPSIALF.

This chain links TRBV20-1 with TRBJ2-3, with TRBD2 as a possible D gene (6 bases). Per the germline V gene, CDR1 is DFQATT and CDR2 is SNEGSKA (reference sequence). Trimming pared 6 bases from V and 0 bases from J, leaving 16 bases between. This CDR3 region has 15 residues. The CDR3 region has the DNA TGCAGTGCCCCCTCAGCGGGCACCAGCACAGATACGCAGTATTTT. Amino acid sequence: CSAPSAGTSTDTQYF.

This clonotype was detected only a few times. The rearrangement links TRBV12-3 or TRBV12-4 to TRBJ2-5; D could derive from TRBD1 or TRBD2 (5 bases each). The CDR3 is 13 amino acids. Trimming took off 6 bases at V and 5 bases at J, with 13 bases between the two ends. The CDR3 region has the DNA TGTGCCAGCAGACCCACTTGGGGGGAGACCCAGTACTTC. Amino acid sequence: CASRPTWGETQYF.

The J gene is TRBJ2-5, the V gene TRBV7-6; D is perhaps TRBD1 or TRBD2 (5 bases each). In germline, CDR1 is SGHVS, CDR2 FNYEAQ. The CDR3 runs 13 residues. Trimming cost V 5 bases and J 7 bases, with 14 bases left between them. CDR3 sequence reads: CASSVRDEGTQYF. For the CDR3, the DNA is TGTGCCAGCAGCGTCCGGGACGAAGGGACCCAGTACTTC.

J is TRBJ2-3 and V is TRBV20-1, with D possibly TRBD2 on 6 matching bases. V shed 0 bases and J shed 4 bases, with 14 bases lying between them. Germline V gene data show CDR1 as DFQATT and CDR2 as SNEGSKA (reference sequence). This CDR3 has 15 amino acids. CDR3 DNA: TGCAGTGCTAGAGATGACGCACTAGCATCAGATACGCAGTATTTT. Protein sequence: CSARDDALASDTQYF.

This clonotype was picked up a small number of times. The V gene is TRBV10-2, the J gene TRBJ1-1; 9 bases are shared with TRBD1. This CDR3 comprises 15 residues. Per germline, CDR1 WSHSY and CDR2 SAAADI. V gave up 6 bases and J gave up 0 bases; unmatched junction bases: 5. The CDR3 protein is CASSKGQGLNTEAFF. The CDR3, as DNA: TGCGCCAGCAGCAAGGGACAGGGTCTGAACACTGAAGCTTTCTTT.

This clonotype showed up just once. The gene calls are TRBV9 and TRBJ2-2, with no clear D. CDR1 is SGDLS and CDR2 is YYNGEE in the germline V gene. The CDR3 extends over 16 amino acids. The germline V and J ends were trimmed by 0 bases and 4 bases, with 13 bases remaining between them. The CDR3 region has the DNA TGTGCCAGCAGCGTAGGAAGATGGCAGACCACCGGGGAGCTGTTTTTT. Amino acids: CASSVGRWQTTGELFF.

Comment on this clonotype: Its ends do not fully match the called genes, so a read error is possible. CDR3 loop: CASSPGSRNEKLSF. The DNA for the CDR3 is TGTGCCAGCTCGCCAGGGTCTAGGAATGAAAAACTGTCTTTT. The chain recombines TRBV3-1 with TRBJ1-4; possibly TRBD1 for D (5 bases). This CDR3 region has 14 residues. Germline V lookup: CDR1 LGHDT, CDR2 YNNKEL (reference sequence).

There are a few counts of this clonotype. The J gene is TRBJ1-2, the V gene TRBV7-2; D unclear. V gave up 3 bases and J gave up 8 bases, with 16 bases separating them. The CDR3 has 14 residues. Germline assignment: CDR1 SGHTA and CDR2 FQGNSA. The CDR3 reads CASSFLLAGGGYTF. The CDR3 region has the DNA TGTGCCAGCAGCTTTTTGCTCGCCGGTGGGGGCTACACCTTC.

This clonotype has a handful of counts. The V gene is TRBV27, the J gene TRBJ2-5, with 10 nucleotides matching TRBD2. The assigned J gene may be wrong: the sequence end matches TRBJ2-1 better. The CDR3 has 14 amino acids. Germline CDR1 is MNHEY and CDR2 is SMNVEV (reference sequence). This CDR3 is CASSLSGGAQEQFF. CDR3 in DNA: TGTGCCAGCAGTTTAAGCGGGGGGGCCCAAGAGCAGTTCTTC.

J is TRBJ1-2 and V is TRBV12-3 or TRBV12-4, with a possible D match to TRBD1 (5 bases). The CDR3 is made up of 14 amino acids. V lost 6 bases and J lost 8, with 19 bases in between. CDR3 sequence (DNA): TGTGCCAGCAGCCGGGGACTGCCTAGGGGAGGCTACACCTTC. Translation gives CASSRGLPRGGYTF.

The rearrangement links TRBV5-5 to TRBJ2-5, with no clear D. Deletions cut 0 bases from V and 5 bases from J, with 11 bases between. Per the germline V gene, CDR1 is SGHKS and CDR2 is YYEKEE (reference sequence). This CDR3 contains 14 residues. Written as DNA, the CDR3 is TGTGCCAGCAGCTTGGGGGTTTATGGGGAGACCCAGTACTTC. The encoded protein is CASSLGVYGETQYF.

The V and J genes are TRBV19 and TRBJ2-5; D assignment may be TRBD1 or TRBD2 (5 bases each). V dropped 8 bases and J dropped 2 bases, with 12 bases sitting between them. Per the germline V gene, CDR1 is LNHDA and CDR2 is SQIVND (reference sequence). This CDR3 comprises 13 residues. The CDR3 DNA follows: TGTGCCAGTTGCTGTGGGGGTCAAGAGACCCAGTACTTC. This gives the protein CASCCGGQETQYF.

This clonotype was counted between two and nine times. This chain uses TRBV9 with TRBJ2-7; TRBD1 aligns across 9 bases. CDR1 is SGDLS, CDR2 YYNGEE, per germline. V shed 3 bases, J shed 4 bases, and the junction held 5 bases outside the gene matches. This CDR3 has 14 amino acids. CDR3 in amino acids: CASSEGDRVYEQYF. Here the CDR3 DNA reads TGTGCCAGCAGCGAAGGGGACAGGGTTTACGAGCAGTACTTC.

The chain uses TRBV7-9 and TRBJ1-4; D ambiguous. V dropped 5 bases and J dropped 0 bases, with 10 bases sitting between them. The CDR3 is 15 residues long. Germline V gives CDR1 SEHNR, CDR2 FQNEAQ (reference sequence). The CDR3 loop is CASSLRAATNEKLFF. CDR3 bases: TGTGCCAGCAGCCTGAGGGCAGCAACTAATGAAAAACTGTTTTTT.

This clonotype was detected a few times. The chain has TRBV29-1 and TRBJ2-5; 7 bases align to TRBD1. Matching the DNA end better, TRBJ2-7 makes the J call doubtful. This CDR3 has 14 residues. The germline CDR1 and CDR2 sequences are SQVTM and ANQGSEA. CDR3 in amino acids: CSVEADRVPYEQYF. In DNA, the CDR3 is TGCAGCGTTGAAGCCGACAGGGTACCATACGAGCAGTACTTC.

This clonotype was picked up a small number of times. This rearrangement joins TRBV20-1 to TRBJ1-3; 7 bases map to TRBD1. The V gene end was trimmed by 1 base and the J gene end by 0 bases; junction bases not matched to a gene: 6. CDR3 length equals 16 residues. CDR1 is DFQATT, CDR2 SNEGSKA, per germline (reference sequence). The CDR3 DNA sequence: TGCAGTGCTAGAGCGCCACGGGACAGCTCTGGAAACACCATATATTTT. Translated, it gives CSARAPRDSSGNTIYF.

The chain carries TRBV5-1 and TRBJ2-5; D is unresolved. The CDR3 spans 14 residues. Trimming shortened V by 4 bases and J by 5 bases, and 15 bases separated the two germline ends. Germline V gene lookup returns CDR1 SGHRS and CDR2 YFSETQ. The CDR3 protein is CASSPDPTGETQYF. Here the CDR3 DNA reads TGCGCCAGCAGCCCCGACCCGACCGGGGAGACCCAGTACTTC. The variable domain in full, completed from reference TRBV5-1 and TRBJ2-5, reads KAGVTQTPRYLIKTRGQQVTLSCSPISGHRSVSWYQQTPGQGLQFLFEYFSETQRNKGNFPGRFSGRQFSNSRSEMNVSTLELGDSALYLCASSPDPTGETQYFGPGTRLLVL.

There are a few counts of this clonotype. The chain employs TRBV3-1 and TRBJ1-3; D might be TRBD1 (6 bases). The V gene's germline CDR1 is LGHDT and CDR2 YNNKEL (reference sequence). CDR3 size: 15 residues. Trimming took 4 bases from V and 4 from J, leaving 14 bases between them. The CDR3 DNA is TGTGCCAGCAGCCCGGCGGCCGGGACAGGAAACACCATATATTTT. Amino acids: CASSPAAGTGNTIYF.

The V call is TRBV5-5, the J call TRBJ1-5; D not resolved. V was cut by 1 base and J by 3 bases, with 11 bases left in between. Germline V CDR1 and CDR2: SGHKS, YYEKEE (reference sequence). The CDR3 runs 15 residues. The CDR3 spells CASSLNTGNNQPQHF. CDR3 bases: TGTGCCAGCAGCTTGAATACGGGAAACAATCAGCCCCAGCATTTT. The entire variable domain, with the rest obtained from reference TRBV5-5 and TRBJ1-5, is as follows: DAGVTQSPTHLIKTRGQQVTLRCSPISGHKSVSWYQQVLGQGPQFIFQYYEKEERGRGNFPDRFSARQFPNYSSELNVNALLLGDSALYLCASSLNTGNNQPQHFGDGTRLSIL.

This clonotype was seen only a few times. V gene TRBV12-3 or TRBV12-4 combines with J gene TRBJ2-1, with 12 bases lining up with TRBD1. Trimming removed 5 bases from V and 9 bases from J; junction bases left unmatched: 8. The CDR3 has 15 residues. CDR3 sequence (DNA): TGTGCCAGCAGTGTTGGGGGGACAGGGGGCACTGAGCAGTTCTTC. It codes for CASSVGGTGGTEQFF.

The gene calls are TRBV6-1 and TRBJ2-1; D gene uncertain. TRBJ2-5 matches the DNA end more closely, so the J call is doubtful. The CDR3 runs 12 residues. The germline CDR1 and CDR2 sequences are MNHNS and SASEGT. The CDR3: CASSGGWETQYF. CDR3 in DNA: TGTGCCAGCAGTGGGGGTTGGGAGACCCAGTACTTC.

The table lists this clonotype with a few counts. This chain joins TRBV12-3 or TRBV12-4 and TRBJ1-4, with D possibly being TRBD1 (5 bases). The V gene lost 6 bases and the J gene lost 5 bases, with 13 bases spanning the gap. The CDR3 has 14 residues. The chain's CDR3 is CASRRGVSNEKLFF. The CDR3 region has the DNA TGTGCCAGCAGGAGAGGGGTCTCAAATGAAAAACTGTTTTTT.

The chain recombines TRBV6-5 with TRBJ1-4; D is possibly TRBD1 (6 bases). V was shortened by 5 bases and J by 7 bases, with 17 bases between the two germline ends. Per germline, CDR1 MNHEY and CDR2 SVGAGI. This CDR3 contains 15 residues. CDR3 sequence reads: CASSTRGQVVEKLFF. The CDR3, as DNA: TGTGCCAGCAGTACGCGGGGGCAGGTGGTTGAAAAACTGTTTTTT.